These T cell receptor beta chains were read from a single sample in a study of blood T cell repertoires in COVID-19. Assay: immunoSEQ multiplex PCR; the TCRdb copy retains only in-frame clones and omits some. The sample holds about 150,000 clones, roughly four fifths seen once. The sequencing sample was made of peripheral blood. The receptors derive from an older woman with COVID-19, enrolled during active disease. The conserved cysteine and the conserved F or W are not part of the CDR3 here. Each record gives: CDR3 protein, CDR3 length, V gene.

cdr3_aa: ASSLGDRGTNEKLF; cdr3_length: 14; v_call: TRBV7-9
cdr3_aa: ASSVLLRGDRQPQH; cdr3_length: 14; v_call: TRBV2
cdr3_aa: ASSRGLQGTEAF; cdr3_length: 12; v_call: TRBV5-4
cdr3_aa: ASSRNALAVVTDTQY; cdr3_length: 15; v_call: TRBV14
cdr3_aa: ASSSRGTRPSPLH; cdr3_length: 13; v_call: TRBV11-2
cdr3_aa: SVGGGIRQPQH; cdr3_length: 11; v_call: TRBV29-1
cdr3_aa: ASSLSTREY; cdr3_length: 9; v_call: TRBV11-2
cdr3_aa: ASSLSSGNTEAF; cdr3_length: 12; v_call: TRBV5-1
cdr3_aa: ASSKRGGDTEAF; cdr3_length: 12; v_call: TRBV21-1
cdr3_aa: ASSLRPGGETQY; cdr3_length: 12; v_call: TRBV7-3
cdr3_aa: ASSLGSVEKLF; cdr3_length: 11; v_call: TRBV12-3/TRBV12-4
cdr3_aa: ASSPISINGGNIGYT; cdr3_length: 15; v_call: TRBV18
cdr3_aa: ATSDLSGHANHNYGYT; cdr3_length: 16; v_call: TRBV24-1
cdr3_aa: ASSQGRTVRNQPQH; cdr3_length: 14; v_call: TRBV3-1/TRBV3-2
cdr3_aa: ASTGLGPGNQPQH; cdr3_length: 13; v_call: TRBV28
cdr3_aa: ASSGSGTSSNTGELF; cdr3_length: 15; v_call: TRBV7-3
cdr3_aa: ASSESRGSPLH; cdr3_length: 11; v_call: TRBV11-3
cdr3_aa: ASSLGGPDTGELF; cdr3_length: 13; v_call: TRBV7-2
cdr3_aa: ASSLSLGSTEAF; cdr3_length: 12; v_call: TRBV7-3
cdr3_aa: ASTPGTGPGEQY; cdr3_length: 12; v_call: TRBV5-1
cdr3_aa: ASSLEGQFYEQY; cdr3_length: 12; v_call: TRBV5-1
cdr3_aa: ASSYSTSGRSPDTQY; cdr3_length: 15; v_call: TRBV6-2/TRBV6-3
cdr3_aa: ASSQEESSYNSPLH; cdr3_length: 14; v_call: TRBV4-1
cdr3_aa: SVAPGEELF; cdr3_length: 9; v_call: TRBV29-1
cdr3_aa: ASSQASGASLKLF; cdr3_length: 13; v_call: TRBV3-1/TRBV3-2
cdr3_aa: ASSLMLAGGGSDTQY; cdr3_length: 15; v_call: TRBV5-1
cdr3_aa: ASSTTGSNQPQH; cdr3_length: 12; v_call: TRBV19
cdr3_aa: ASSPLRTAESTGELF; cdr3_length: 15; v_call: TRBV18
cdr3_aa: ASSLERGRYGYT; cdr3_length: 12; v_call: TRBV5-1
cdr3_aa: ASRWDRGFRYGYT; cdr3_length: 13; v_call: TRBV6-5
cdr3_aa: ASRRQGVNSPLH; cdr3_length: 12; v_call: TRBV2
cdr3_aa: ASSAGTGYKSTDTQY; cdr3_length: 15; v_call: TRBV7-8
cdr3_aa: ASPTGRTSGSLTDTQY; cdr3_length: 16; v_call: TRBV21-1
cdr3_aa: ASSLATGTDSNQPQH; cdr3_length: 15; v_call: TRBV28
cdr3_aa: ASSERPQGEKLF; cdr3_length: 12; v_call: TRBV6-1
cdr3_aa: ATRTSGFTDTQY; cdr3_length: 12; v_call: TRBV19
cdr3_aa: ASSYSGTGRVNEQF; cdr3_length: 14; v_call: TRBV6-5
cdr3_aa: AIGTEQF; cdr3_length: 7; v_call: TRBV10-3
cdr3_aa: ASSLRVTGLAVDEQF; cdr3_length: 15; v_call: TRBV11-2
cdr3_aa: ASRTSGRGNEQF; cdr3_length: 12; v_call: TRBV19
cdr3_aa: ASSGLAGIYNEQF; cdr3_length: 13; v_call: TRBV10-1
cdr3_aa: ASSSDRLNQPQH; cdr3_length: 12; v_call: TRBV18
cdr3_aa: ASSPRADNNEKLF; cdr3_length: 13; v_call: TRBV18
cdr3_aa: ASSPGQVLNTEAF; cdr3_length: 13; v_call: TRBV3-1/TRBV3-2
cdr3_aa: ASSRQSNQPQH; cdr3_length: 11; v_call: TRBV19
cdr3_aa: ASSSGLSSYNEQF; cdr3_length: 13; v_call: TRBV11-2
cdr3_aa: ASSPPGGGLNSPLH; cdr3_length: 14; v_call: TRBV18